A single sample gave rise to the 20 T cell receptor beta chains below, sequenced in a study of memory CD4+ T cells and cytomegalovirus serostatus. The sort gate was single viable CD3+CD4+CD8-CD45RO+ cells for memory CD4+ T cells. Generated by immunoSEQ multiplex PCR, the TCRdb table keeps only in-frame clones and is missing some. This table holds about 75,000 clones, around 78% found once. Material: memory CD4+ T cells from blood. The receptors stem from an adult in good health and CMV-seropositive.

The chain links TRBV30 to TRBJ1-2, with 12 bases that match TRBD1. V lost 0 bases and J lost 9; bases outside the gene matches: 11. The CDR3 sequence is 16 residues long. CDR1 and CDR2 from the germline V gene are GTSNPN and SVGIG (reference sequence). CDR3 sequence: CAWSVTGTGGLGSYTF. Here the CDR3 DNA reads TGTGCCTGGAGTGTCACCGGGACAGGGGGCCTCGGGAGCTACACCTTC.

This CDR3 reads CASYTRGGGNTEAFF. The CDR3 nucleotides are TGTGCCAGCTACACCCGGGGAGGTGGTAACACTGAAGCTTTCTTT. The rearrangement links TRBV6-6 to TRBJ1-1; unclear D gene. Trimming removed 8 bases at V and 2 bases at J, with 18 bases between. CDR1 and CDR2 (germline): MNHNY, SVGAGI (reference sequence). The CDR3 totals 15 residues.

The gene calls are TRBV5-6 and TRBJ1-5, with TRBD1 matching over 7 bases. Looked up from germline, CDR1 is SGHDT and CDR2 is YYEEEE. The CDR3 consists of 13 residues. Unmatched junction bases numbered 4, after V lost 3 bases and J lost 7 bases. The CDR3 region has the DNA TGTGCCAGCAGCTCCACAGGGGTCCAGCCCCAGCATTTT. Residues: CASSSTGVQPQHF. The variable domain in full, completed from reference TRBV5-6 and TRBJ1-5, reads DAGVTQSPTHLIKTRGQQVTLRCSPKSGHDTVSWYQQALGQGPQFIFQYYEEEERQRGNFPDRFSGHQFPNYSSELNVNALLLGDSALYLCASSSTGVQPQHFGDGTRLSIL.

The chain links TRBV11-2 to TRBJ1-2; 8 nucleotides match TRBD1. Losses at the gene ends were 1 base for V and 8 bases for J; bases not matched to a gene: 12. The CDR3 spans 16 residues. Looked up from germline, CDR1 is SGHAT and CDR2 is FQNNGV. CDR3 amino acids: CASSLGVGQGMEGYTF. The DNA of the CDR3 is TGTGCCAGCAGCTTAGGGGTCGGACAGGGAATGGAGGGCTACACCTTC.

The J gene is TRBJ2-7, the V gene TRBV11-1; 7 bases line up with TRBD2. With V trimmed by 5 bases and J by 3 bases, 16 bases remained unmatched. Germline V gene data show CDR1 as SGHAT and CDR2 as FQDESV (reference sequence). The CDR3 is made up of 17 amino acids. The CDR3 region has the DNA TGTGCCAGCAGCCCGGGGGAATGGGGAGCGGGACTCTACGAGCAGTACTTC. It specifies CASSPGEWGAGLYEQYF.

The CDR3 DNA is TGCGCCAGCAGCTTTTTGGGGACTTGGCAAGAGACCCAGTACTTC. This gives the protein CASSFLGTWQETQYF. V is TRBV5-1 and J is TRBJ2-5; D might be TRBD2 (6 bases). The CDR3 sequence is 15 residues long. V lost 2 bases, J lost 2 bases, and 13 bases lay in between. Germline CDR1 SGHRS, CDR2 YFSETQ.

The chain employs TRBV10-1 and TRBJ1-1; 8 bases are shared with TRBD1. This CDR3 region has 15 residues. Trimming cost V 5 bases and J 1 base; bases outside gene matches: 6. Germline values: CDR1 WNHNN, CDR2 SYGVQD (reference sequence). CDR3 DNA sequence: TGCGCCAGCAGTCTCCGGACAGGGAGGAACACTGAAGCTTTCTTT. Its protein product is CASSLRTGRNTEAFF.

This rearrangement joins TRBV19 to TRBJ1-5; D ambiguous. The germline V and J ends were trimmed by 3 bases and 3 bases, with 9 bases remaining between them. The CDR3 contains 14 residues. Germline V gene data show CDR1 as LNHDA and CDR2 as SQIVND (reference sequence). CDR3 loop: CASSIVGSNQPQHF. The CDR3, as DNA: TGTGCCAGTAGTATTGTGGGTTCCAATCAGCCCCAGCATTTT.

V usage is TRBV30 and J usage is TRBJ2-3; D may be TRBD1 (6 bases). V shed 3 bases and J shed 1 base, with 14 bases lying between them. Germline loops: CDR1 GTSNPN, CDR2 SVGIG (reference sequence). This CDR3 region has 15 residues. The CDR3 sequence is CAWSRNRAGTDTQYF. The CDR3 region has the DNA TGTGCCTGGAGCCGTAACAGGGCCGGCACAGATACGCAGTATTTT.

V and J are TRBV29-1 and TRBJ1-1, with D uncertain. V shed 4 bases and J shed 0 bases, with 6 bases lying between them. The germline V gene encodes CDR1 SQVTM and CDR2 ANQGSEA. CDR3 length: 12 residues. The CDR3 region is CSVAQMNTEAFF. CDR3 bases: TGCAGCGTTGCCCAAATGAACACTGAAGCTTTCTTT.

The CDR3 region has the DNA TGTGCCAGCAGCTATACCACAGATACGCAGTATTTT. This sequence encodes CASSYTTDTQYF. This sequence joins TRBV7-2 and TRBJ2-3, with D uncertain. Germline CDR1 reads SGHTA; CDR2 reads FQGNSA. The CDR3 spans 12 residues. Deletions cut 4 bases from V and 2 bases from J, with 4 bases between.

The V and J genes are TRBV30 and TRBJ1-1; D is ambiguous. V was clipped by 4 bases and J by 8 bases, with 8 bases between them. Germline CDR1 GTSNPN, CDR2 SVGIG (reference sequence). The CDR3 is 10 residues long. CDR3 bases: TGTGCCTGGATTCAGGCAGAAGCTTTCTTT. Encoded protein: CAWIQAEAFF.

The sample holds a few counts of this clone. The CDR3 region is CASTPQGDYGYTF. Here the CDR3 DNA reads TGCGCCAGCACTCCACAGGGGGACTATGGCTACACCTTC. The chain employs TRBV10-2 and TRBJ1-2; TRBD1 matches at 8 bases. The CDR3 sequence is 13 residues long. The ends lost 7 bases at V and 3 bases at J; junction bases unmatched: 4. Germline CDR1 is WSHSY and CDR2 is SAAADI.

V and J are TRBV7-9 and TRBJ1-3; D call uncertain. Germline V gene lookup returns CDR1 SEHNR and CDR2 FQNEAQ (reference sequence). The V and J ends lost 0 bases and 4 bases respectively, with 13 bases between them. This CDR3 comprises 16 residues. CDR3 sequence reads: CASSLAVTLGGNTIYF. Written as DNA, the CDR3 is TGTGCCAGCAGCTTAGCGGTTACGCTTGGGGGAAACACCATATATTTT.

The rearrangement uses TRBV7-2 and TRBJ1-6, with 8 bases lining up with TRBD1. The CDR3 consists of 16 residues. Germline CDR1 reads SGHTA; CDR2 reads FQGNSA. The junction had 3 bases not matched to a gene; V was cut back by 1 base and J by 4 bases. The CDR3 nucleotides read TGTGCCAGCAGCTTAGATTGGACAGGGTATAATTCACCCCTCCACTTT. This encodes CASSLDWTGYNSPLHF. Complete variable domain (other parts from reference TRBV7-2 and TRBJ1-6): GAGVSQSPSNKVTEKGKDVELRCDPISGHTALYWYRQSLGQGLEFLIYFQGNSAPDKSGLPSDRFSAERTGGSVSTLTIQRTQQEDSAVYLCASSLDWTGYNSPLHFGNGTRLTVT.

The chain is built from TRBV10-3 and TRBJ2-1, with 8 bases matching TRBD1. Germline values: CDR1 ENHRY, CDR2 SYGVKD. V shed 5 bases and J 9 bases; nucleotides not matched to a gene: 12. This CDR3 has 15 residues. CDR3 residues: CAISRQGARDREQFF. CDR3 nucleotide sequence: TGTGCCATCAGTAGGCAGGGGGCGCGGGATCGTGAGCAGTTCTTC.

The rearrangement uses TRBV11-2 and TRBJ2-5, with 10 bases fitting TRBD1. The V gene's germline CDR1 is SGHAT and CDR2 FQNNGV. This CDR3 contains 17 residues. The V and J ends lost 7 bases and 2 bases, in that order; junction bases with no gene match: 13. Here the CDR3 DNA reads TGTGCCAGCACCTCGCTCGCGGGGACAGGGGAGCAAGAGACCCAGTACTTC. Protein sequence: CASTSLAGTGEQETQYF.

The gene calls are TRBV18 and TRBJ2-3, with D perhaps given as TRBD1 or TRBD2 (5 bases each). The germline V and J ends were trimmed by 2 bases and 6 bases, with 15 bases remaining between them. Germline CDR1 is KGHSH and CDR2 is LQKENI. There are 15 residues in the CDR3. The CDR3 region is CASSPGPGAGDTQYF. For the CDR3, the DNA is TGTGCCAGCTCACCAGGCCCCGGGGCCGGGGATACGCAGTATTTT.

This clone was recorded at least ten times. The chain joins TRBV28 to TRBJ1-1, with D unclear. The CDR3 totals 12 residues. Per germline, CDR1 MDHEN and CDR2 SYDVKM. V shed 4 bases and J shed 2 bases, with 5 bases lying between them. The CDR3 spells CASSSGNTEAFF. In nucleotides, the CDR3 is TGTGCCAGCAGTTCGGGAAACACTGAAGCTTTCTTT.

The chain carries TRBV7-9 and TRBJ1-2; D not resolved. The CDR3 length is 14 residues. Germline CDR1 is SEHNR and CDR2 is FQNEAQ (reference sequence). Trimming removed 1 base at V and 5 bases at J, with 11 bases between. The CDR3, as DNA: TGTGCCAGCAGCTTAGAGAGCGGAAAGTATGGCTACACCTTC. Amino acids: CASSLESGKYGYTF.